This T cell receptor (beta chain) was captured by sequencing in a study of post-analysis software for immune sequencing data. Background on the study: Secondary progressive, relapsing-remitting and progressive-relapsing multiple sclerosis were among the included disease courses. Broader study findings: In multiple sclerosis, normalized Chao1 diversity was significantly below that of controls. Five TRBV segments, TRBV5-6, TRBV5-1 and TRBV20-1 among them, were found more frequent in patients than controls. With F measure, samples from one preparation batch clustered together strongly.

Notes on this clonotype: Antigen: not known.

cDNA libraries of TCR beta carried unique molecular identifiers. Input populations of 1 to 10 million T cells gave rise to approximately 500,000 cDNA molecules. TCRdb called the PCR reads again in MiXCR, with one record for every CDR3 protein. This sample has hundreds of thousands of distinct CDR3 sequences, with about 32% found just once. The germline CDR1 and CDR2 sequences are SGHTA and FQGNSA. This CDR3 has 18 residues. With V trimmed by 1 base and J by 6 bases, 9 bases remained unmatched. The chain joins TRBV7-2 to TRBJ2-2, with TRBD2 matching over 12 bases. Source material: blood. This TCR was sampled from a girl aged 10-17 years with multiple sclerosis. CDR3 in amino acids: CASSLGTLAGGVAGELFF. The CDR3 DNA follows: TGTGCCAGCAGCTTAGGCACCCTAGCGGGAGGGGTCGCCGGGGAGCTGTTTTTT.